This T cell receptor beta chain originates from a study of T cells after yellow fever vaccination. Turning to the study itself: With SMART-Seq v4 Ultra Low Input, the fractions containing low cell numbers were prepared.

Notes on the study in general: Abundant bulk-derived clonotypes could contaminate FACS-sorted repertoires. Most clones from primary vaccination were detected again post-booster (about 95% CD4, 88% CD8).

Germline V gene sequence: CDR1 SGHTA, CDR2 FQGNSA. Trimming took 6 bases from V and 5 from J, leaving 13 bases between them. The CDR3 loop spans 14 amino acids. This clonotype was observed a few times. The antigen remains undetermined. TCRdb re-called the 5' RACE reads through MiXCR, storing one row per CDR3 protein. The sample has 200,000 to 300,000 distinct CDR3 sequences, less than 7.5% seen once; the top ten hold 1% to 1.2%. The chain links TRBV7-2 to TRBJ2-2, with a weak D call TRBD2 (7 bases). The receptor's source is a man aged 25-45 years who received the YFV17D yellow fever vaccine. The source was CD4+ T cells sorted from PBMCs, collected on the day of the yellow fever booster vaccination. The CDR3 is CASSPGGPTGELFF. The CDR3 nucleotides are TGTGCCAGCAGTCCCGGGGGGCCGACCGGGGAGCTGTTTTTT.